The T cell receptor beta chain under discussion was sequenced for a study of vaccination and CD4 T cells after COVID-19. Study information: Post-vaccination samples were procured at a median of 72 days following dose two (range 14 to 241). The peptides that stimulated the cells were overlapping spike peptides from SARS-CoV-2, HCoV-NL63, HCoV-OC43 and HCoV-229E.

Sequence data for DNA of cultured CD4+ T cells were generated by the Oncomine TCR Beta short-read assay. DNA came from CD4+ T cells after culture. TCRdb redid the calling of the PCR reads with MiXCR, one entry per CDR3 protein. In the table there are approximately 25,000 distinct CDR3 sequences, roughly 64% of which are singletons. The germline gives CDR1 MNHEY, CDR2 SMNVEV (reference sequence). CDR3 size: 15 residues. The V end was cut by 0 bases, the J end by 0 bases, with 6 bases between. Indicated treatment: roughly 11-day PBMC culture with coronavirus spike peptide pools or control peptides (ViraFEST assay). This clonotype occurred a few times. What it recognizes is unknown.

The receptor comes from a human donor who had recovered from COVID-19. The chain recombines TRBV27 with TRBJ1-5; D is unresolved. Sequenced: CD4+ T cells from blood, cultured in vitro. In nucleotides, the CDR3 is TGTGCCAGCAGTTTATCTTCCCCTAGCAATCAGCCCCAGCATTTT. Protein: CASSLSSPSNQPQHF.